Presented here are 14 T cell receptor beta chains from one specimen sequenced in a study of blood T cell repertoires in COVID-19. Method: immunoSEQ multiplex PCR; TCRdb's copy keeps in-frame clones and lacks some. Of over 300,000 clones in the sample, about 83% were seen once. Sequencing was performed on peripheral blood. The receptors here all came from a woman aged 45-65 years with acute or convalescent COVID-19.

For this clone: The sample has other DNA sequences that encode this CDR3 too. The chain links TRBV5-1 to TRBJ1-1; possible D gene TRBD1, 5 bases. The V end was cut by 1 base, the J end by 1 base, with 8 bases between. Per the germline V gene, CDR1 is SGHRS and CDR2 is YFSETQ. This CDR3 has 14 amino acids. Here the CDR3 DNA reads TGCGCCAGCAGCTTGCAGGGTCGGAACACTGAAGCTTTCTTT. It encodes CASSLQGRNTEAFF.

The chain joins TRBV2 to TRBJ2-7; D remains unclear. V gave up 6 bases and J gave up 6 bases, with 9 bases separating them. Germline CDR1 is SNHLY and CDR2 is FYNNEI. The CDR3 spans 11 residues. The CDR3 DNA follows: TGTGCCAGCAGCCTTGCGGTCGAGCAGTACGTC. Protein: CASSLAVEQYV.

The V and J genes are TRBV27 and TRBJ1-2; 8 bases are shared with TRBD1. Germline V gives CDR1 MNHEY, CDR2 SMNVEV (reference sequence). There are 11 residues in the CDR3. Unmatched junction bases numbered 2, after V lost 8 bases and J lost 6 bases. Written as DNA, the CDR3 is TGTGCCAGCGGACAGGGTGATGGCTACACCTTC. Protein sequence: CASGQGDGYTF.

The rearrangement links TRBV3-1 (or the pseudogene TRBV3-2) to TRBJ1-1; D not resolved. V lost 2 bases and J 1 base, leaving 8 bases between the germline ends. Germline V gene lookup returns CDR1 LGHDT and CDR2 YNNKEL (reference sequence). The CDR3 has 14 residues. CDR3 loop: CASSQSIANTEAFF. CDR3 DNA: TGTGCCAGCAGCCAAAGTATAGCGAACACTGAAGCTTTCTTT.

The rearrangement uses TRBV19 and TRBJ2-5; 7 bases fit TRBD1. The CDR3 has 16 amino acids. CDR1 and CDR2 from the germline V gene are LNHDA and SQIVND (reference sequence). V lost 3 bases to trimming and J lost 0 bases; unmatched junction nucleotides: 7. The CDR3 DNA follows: TGTGCCAGTAGTATTCGGCAGGGGGTTTACCAAGAGACCCAGTACTTC. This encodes CASSIRQGVYQETQYF. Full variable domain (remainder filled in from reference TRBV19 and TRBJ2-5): DGGITQSPKYLFRKEGQNVTLSCEQNLNHDAMYWYRQDPGQGLRLIYYSQIVNDFQKGDIAEGYSVSREKKESFPLTVTSAQKNPTAFYLCASSIRQGVYQETQYFGPGTRLLVL.

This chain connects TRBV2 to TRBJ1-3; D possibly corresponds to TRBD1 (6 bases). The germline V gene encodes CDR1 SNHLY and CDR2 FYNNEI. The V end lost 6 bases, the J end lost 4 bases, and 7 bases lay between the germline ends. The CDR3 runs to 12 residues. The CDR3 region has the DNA TGTGCCAGCAGGGACAGAGGAAACACCATATATTTT. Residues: CASRDRGNTIYF.

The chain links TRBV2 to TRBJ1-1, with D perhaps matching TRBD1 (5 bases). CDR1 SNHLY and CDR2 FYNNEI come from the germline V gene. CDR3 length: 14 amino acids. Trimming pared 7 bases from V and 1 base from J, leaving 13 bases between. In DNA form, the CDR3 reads TGTGCCAGCATAGGGGTTCCCTGGAACACTGAAGCTTTCTTT. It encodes CASIGVPWNTEAFF.

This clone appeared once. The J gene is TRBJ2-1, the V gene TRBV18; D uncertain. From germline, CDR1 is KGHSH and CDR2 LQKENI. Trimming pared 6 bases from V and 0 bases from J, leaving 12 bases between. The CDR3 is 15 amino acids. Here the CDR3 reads CASSRGESSYNEQFF. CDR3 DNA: TGTGCCAGCTCTCGAGGCGAGAGCTCCTACAATGAGCAGTTCTTC. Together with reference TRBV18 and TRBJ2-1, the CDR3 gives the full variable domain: NAGVMQNPRHLVRRRGQEARLRCSPMKGHSHVYWYRQLPEEGLKFMVYLQKENIIDESGMPKERFSAEFPKEGPSILRIQQVVRGDSAAYFCASSRGESSYNEQFFGPGTRLTVL.

CDR3 in amino acids: CASSRDGRSNQPQHF. The CDR3 DNA reads as TGCGCCAGCAGCCGCGACGGCAGGAGCAATCAGCCCCAGCATTTT. V and J are TRBV5-1 and TRBJ1-5; D call uncertain. The V end lost 4 bases, the J end lost 1 base, and 12 bases lay between the germline ends. There are 15 residues in the CDR3. Germline V gene data show CDR1 as SGHRS and CDR2 as YFSETQ.

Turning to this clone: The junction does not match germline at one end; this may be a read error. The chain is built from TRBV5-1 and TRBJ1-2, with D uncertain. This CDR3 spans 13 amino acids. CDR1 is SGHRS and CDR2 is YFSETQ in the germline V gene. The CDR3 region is CASSPFPNYGYTF. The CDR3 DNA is TGCGCCAGCAGCCCTTTCCCGAACTACGGCTACACCTTC.

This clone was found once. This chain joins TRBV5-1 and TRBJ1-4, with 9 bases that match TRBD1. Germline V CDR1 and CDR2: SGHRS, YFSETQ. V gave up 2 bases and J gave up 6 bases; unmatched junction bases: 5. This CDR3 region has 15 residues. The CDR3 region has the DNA TGCGCCAGCAGCTTAGGGACAGGGAGGTATGAAAAACTGTTTTTT. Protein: CASSLGTGRYEKLFF.

CDR3 DNA: TGTGCCAGCAGCTTAGGACAGGCTCAAGAGACCCAGTACTTC. Translating it yields CASSLGQAQETQYF. This sequence joins TRBV11-1 and TRBJ2-5, with D perhaps TRBD1 (6 bases). The CDR3 runs to 14 residues. Trimming removed 1 base at V and 2 bases at J, with 8 bases between. Germline V gene sequence: CDR1 SGHAT, CDR2 FQDESV (reference sequence). Complete variable domain (other parts from reference TRBV11-1 and TRBJ2-5): EAEVAQSPRYKITEKSQAVAFWCDPISGHATLYWYRQILGQGPELLVQFQDESVVDDSQLPKDRFSAERLKGVDSTLKIQPAELGDSAMYLCASSLGQAQETQYFGPGTRLLVL.

DNA of the CDR3: TGCGCCAGCAGCCAAGAGTGGCAGGGTGGAGTGTCCGGGGAGCTGTTTTTT. Its protein is CASSQEWQGGVSGELFF. The chain links TRBV4-3 to TRBJ2-2, with D tentatively TRBD1 (5 bases). The CDR3 is 17 amino acids. V was shortened by 0 bases and J by 6 bases, with 17 bases between the two germline ends. Germline V gives CDR1 LGHNA, CDR2 YSLEER.

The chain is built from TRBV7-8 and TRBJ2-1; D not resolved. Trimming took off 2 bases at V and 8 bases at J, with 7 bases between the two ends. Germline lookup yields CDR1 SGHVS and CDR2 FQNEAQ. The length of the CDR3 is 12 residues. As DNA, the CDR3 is TGTGCCAGCAGCTTATGGCAAGATGAGCAGTTCTTC. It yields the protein CASSLWQDEQFF.